Reported below is one T cell receptor (beta chain). Its target is unknown. A much larger clone lies one base from this, so it may be a read error. These data come from a study of T cells in Graves' hyperthyroidism and ophthalmopathy. Out of over 7.5 ml of fresh peripheral blood came the PBMCs. Germline values: CDR1 SGHAT, CDR2 FQNNGV. The CDR3 consists of 15 residues. Findings and caveats of the study: Ophthalmopathy was model-predicted a median roughly six months pre-onset. Separation of ophthalmopathy from stable hyperthyroidism was achieved by a 13 V-J model.

Amplification yielded TCR beta CDR3 regions, with RNA transcripts as the source. First-round RT-PCR with HTBI primers amplified the TCR CDR3 region. TCRdb recomputed calls from the multiplex PCR reads with MiXCR, one row per CDR3 protein. The profile shows 400,000 to 550,000 distinct CDR3 sequences, around a quarter of them singletons. This rearrangement joins TRBV11-2 to TRBJ1-1, with D possibly matching TRBD1 (6 bases). The sequenced sample consisted of blood. This TCR was sampled from a woman in her 30s with Graves' ophthalmopathy. CDR3 DNA: TGTGCCAGCAGTCACGGGGACACTCAGAACACTGCAGCTTTCTTT. Protein product: CASSHGDTQNTAAFF.